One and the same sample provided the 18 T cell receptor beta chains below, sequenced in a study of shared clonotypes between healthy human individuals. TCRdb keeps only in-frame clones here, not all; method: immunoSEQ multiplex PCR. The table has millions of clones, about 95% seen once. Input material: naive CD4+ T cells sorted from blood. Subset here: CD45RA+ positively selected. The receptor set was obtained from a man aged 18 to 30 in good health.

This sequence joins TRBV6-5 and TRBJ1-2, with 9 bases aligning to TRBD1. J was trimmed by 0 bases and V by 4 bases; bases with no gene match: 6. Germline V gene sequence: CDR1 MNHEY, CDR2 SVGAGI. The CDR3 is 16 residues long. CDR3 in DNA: TGTGCCAGCAGTTGGGACAGGGTTGCGGCTAACTATGGCTACACCTTC. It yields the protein CASSWDRVAANYGYTF.

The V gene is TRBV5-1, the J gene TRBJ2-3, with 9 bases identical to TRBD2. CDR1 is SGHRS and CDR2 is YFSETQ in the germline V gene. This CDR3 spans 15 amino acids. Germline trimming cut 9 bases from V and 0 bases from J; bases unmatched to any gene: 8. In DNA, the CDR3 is TGCGCCACCTCTCCTAGCGGGACTAGCACAGATACGCAGTATTTT. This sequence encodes CATSPSGTSTDTQYF.

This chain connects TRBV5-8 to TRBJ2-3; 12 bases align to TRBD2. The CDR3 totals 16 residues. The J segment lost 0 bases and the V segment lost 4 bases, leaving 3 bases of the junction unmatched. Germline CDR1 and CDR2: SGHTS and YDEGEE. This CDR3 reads CASSTGLAGSTDTQYF. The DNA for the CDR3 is TGTGCCAGCAGCACCGGACTAGCGGGGAGCACAGATACGCAGTATTTT.

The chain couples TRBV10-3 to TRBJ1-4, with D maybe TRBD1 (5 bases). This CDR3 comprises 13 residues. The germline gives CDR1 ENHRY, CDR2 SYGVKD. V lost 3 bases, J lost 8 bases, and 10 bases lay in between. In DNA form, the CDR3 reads TGTGCCATCAGTGATTCGACAGTGGAAAAACTGTTTTTT. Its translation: CAISDSTVEKLFF.

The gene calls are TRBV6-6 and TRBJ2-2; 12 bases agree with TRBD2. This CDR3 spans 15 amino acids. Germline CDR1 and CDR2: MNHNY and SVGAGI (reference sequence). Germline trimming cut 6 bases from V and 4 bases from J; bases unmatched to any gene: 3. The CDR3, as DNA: TGTGCCAGCAGAGTACTAGCGGGGGGCACCGGGGAGCTGTTTTTT. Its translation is CASRVLAGGTGELFF.

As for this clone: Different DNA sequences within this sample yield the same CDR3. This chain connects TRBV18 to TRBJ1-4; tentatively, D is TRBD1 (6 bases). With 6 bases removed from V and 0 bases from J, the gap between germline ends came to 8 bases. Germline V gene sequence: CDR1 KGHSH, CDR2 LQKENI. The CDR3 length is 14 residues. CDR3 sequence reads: CASSRQATNEKLFF. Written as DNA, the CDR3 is TGTGCCAGCTCCCGACAGGCAACTAATGAAAAACTGTTTTTT.

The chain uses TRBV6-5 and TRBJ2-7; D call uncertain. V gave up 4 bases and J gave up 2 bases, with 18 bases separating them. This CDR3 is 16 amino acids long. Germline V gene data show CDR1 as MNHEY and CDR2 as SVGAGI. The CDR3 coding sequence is TGTGCCAGCAGTTTAAGCGACGCCCGTATGGCCTACGAGCAGTACTTC. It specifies CASSLSDARMAYEQYF.

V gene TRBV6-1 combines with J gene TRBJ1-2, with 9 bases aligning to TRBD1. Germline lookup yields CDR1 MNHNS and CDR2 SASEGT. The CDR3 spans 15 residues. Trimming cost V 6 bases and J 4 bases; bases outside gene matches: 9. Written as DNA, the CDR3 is TGTGCCAGCAGCAAAGGGGACAGGGAGATCTATGGCTACACCTTC. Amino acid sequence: CASSKGDREIYGYTF.

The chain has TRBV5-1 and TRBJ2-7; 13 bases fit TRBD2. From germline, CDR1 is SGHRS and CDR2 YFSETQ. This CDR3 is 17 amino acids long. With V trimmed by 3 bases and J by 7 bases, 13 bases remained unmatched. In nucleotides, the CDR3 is TGCGCCAGCAGCTCTGGACTAGCGGGAGTAGTATCGGGAGAGCAGTACTTC. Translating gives CASSSGLAGVVSGEQYF.

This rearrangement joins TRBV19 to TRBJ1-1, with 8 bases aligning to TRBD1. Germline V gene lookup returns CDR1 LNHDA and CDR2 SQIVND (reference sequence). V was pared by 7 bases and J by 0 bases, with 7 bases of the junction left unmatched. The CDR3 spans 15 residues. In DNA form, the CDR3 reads TGTGCCAGTATTCCCGCAGGGGGCATGAACACTGAAGCTTTCTTT. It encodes CASIPAGGMNTEAFF.

CDR3 in DNA: TGTGCCAGCAGCTCTGGGGACAGGGGAAGGTCCTACGAGCAGTACTTC. It yields the protein CASSSGDRGRSYEQYF. The chain couples TRBV7-9 to TRBJ2-7; TRBD1 aligns across 10 bases. Trimming removed 4 bases from V and 1 base from J; junction bases left unmatched: 7. There are 16 residues in the CDR3. Germline lookup yields CDR1 SEHNR and CDR2 FQNEAQ (reference sequence).

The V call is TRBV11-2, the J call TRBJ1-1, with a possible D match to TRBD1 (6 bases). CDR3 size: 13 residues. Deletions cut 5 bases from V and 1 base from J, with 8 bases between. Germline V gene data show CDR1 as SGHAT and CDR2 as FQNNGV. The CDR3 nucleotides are TGTGCCAGCAGCAAGACAGGGAACACTGAAGCTTTCTTT. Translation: CASSKTGNTEAFF.

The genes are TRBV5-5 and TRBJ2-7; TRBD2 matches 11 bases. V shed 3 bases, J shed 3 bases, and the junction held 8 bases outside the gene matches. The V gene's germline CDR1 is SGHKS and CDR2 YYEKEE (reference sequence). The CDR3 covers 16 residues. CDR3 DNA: TGTGCCAGCAGCTGGGGAGGGACTAGCGGAAACTACGAGCAGTACTTC. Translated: CASSWGGTSGNYEQYF.

In DNA form, the CDR3 reads TGTGCCAGCAGCTTAGCCCTGAGCTCCTACGAGCAGTACTTC. Protein sequence: CASSLALSSYEQYF. The chain couples TRBV7-9 to TRBJ2-7; D gene ambiguous. Trimming cost V 0 bases and J 0 bases, with 6 bases left between them. Germline V CDR1 and CDR2: SEHNR, FQNEAQ (reference sequence). This CDR3 comprises 14 residues.

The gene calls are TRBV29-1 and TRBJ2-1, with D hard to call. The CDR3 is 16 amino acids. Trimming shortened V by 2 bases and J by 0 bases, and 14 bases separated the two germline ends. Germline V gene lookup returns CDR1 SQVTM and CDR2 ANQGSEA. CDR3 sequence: CSVELAQMSSYNEQFF. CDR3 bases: TGCAGCGTTGAACTGGCACAGATGAGCTCCTACAATGAGCAGTTCTTC.

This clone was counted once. CDR3: CAWSGRGRGNQETQYF. In DNA, the CDR3 is TGTGCCTGGAGTGGACGGGGCAGGGGAAACCAAGAGACCCAGTACTTC. The V and J genes are TRBV30 and TRBJ2-5; a weak D match, TRBD1 (6 bases). The V end was cut by 1 base, the J end by 0 bases, with 15 bases between. The CDR3 length is 16 residues. Germline V gene data show CDR1 as GTSNPN and CDR2 as SVGIG (reference sequence).

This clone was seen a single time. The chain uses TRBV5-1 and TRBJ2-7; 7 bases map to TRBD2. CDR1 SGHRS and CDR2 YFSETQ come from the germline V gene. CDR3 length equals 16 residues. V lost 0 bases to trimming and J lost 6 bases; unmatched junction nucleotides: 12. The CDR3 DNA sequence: TGCGCCAGCAGCTTGGGGCCGGGCGGGAGCGATCGCGAGCAGTACTTC. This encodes CASSLGPGGSDREQYF.

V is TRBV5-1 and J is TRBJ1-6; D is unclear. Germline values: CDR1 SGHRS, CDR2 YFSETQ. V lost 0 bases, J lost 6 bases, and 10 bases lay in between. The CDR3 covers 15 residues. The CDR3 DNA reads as TGCGCCAGCAGCTTGGATCCGGACTCTAATTCACCCCTCCACTTT. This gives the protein CASSLDPDSNSPLHF.